This entry is about one T cell receptor (beta chain). This clonotype has at least ten counts. Its target antigen remains unknown. No quality values exist for individual bases; no much larger clone is one base distant. The sample belongs to a study of T cells in Graves' hyperthyroidism and ophthalmopathy (dated by TCRdb to about 2019). A note on the overall study: Peripheral blood samples were taken at the time of initial diagnosis, prior to any treatment. A discovery cohort of fewer than 110 patients, roughly 45 with Graves' ophthalmopathy and over 55 with stable Graves' hyperthyroidism, was used to find distinguishing TCR V-J signatures. Whether ophthalmopathy could be predicted prospectively was tested in an independent validation cohort made up of 18 hyperthyroidism patients plus 17 patients who later progressed to ophthalmopathy. For training and testing, the roughly 93 patients in the discovery cohort were randomly divided in a 7:3 ratio. In about six Graves' hyperthyroidism patients, the study also compared T-cell repertoires from thyroid tissue with T-cell repertoires from blood. After sampling, hyperthyroidism patients received methimazole starting at 30 mg daily, and ophthalmopathy patients received high-dose intravenous methylprednisolone. The paper describes TCR Vbeta CDR3 sequencing of around 130 peripheral blood samples, made up of 43 ophthalmopathy patients, over 70 hyperthyroidism patients and approximately 17 progressor patients.

CDR1 and CDR2, per the germline V gene, are SGHTA and FQGNSA. The CDR3 measures 15 amino acids from cysteine to phenylalanine. Only the CDR3 region is kept as DNA, spanning 45 bases read in frame from base 1. Trimming accounts for 5 bases at V and 4 bases at J, while the number of junction bases matched to no gene is 4. Amplification of TCR beta CDR3 regions was carried out from RNA transcripts. A first-round RT-PCR of the TCR CDR3 used the HTBI primer set with the Qiagen OneStep RT-PCR kit. Libraries were constructed in a second round of multiplex PCR, after which size selection and purification were performed. Libraries were sequenced paired-end with 100 bp reads on an Illumina HiSeq2000. In the original analysis: Raw data were processed with SOAPnuke, discarding reads with adapters, uncalled bases, mean Phred below 15, or no exact constant-primer or identifier match. COPE v1.2.5 was used to merge high-quality paired reads, and clonotypes were defined as unique nucleotide sequences. MiTCR v1.1 was used to align clonotypes to the IMGT TRBV, TRBD and TRBJ reference segments. Analysis was restricted to V-J combinations with a frequency above 0.0001, which covered 99.2% of repertoires. The TCS score was defined as the ratio of F50 (clonal expansion) to E x V (chaos), calculated using BLOSUM62-based TCRdist between CDR3 peptides within each V-J. Welch's t-statistics and random forest reduced 500 to 550 V-J features to fewer than 15, which were used in a naive Bayes classifier (R e1071). TCRdb handled the public reads itself, with Q25 trimming in fastp and clone calling in MiXCR, and kept productive beta chains. Each CDR3 protein gets just one entry, which takes the most common genes and DNA from the rows behind it. The V and J calls follow TCRdb's processing rather than the paper's. Counted in this sample were 550,000 to 800,000 distinct CDR3 sequences; over 15% of them appeared once. The biggest ten clones account for approximately 8.4% of the sample.

General study outcomes and caveats: During validation, the model predicted progression to ophthalmopathy a median of around 6 months ahead of onset, with more than 60% sensitivity and more than 72% specificity. A 13 V-J signature model separated ophthalmopathy from stable hyperthyroidism, with around 90% sensitivity and roughly 84% specificity in cross-validation and 80%/75% in testing. No statistical method was used to fix the sample size in advance, and group allocation was not hidden from the investigators. Most expanded thyroid clonotypes (frequency above 0.001) were also detected in blood, a finding suggesting that blood repertoires may reflect thyroid immune responses.

Graves' hyperthyroidism was defined as stable when no progression to ophthalmopathy occurred over 18 months of follow-up. Hyperthyroidism patients were newly diagnosed, with disease duration under 2 months, and aged 18 to 65 years. The study excluded patients with uncontrolled infections, other autoimmune diseases, pregnancy or lactation. Diagnoses were established on the basis of clinical symptoms, serum thyroxine and TRAb, thyroid ultrasound, and orbital computed tomography. PBMCs were separated from 10 ml of fresh peripheral blood using Ficoll-Paque density gradient centrifugation. Trizol reagent was used to extract total RNA, and RNA quality was then checked on an Agilent 2100 Bioanalyzer.

The sample taken for sequencing was blood. Recombination connected TRBV7-2 to TRBJ2-5; 13 of the junction bases match TRBD2. The receptor comes from a man between 18 and 35 years old with Graves' hyperthyroidism. The CDR3 loop reads CASSPRLAGGETQYF. In nucleotides, the sequence is TGTGCCAGCAGCCCCCGACTAGCGGGGGGAGAGACCCAGTACTTC.